A selection of T cell receptor beta chains follows, all from one sample in a study of Ad26.COV2.S vaccination and SARS-CoV-2 variants. TCRdb keeps only in-frame clones here, not all; method: immunoSEQ multiplex PCR. The table includes around 300,000 clones, around 89% detected once. The sample was peripheral blood, taken in a trial of Ad26.COV2.S vaccine versus placebo. The receptors come from a person aged 18-65 years who received the Ad26.COV2.S COVID-19 vaccine or a placebo. Both conserved end residues are part of each CDR3. The order of the fields is V gene, CDR3 length, D gene, J gene, clone size, CDR3 protein, CDR3 DNA. A D gene is named only where the DNA matches it firmly. Where a row states a size, it is once, few, many or the class of an expanded clone; other rows omit it.

v_gene: TRBV7-2
len: 15
d_gene: TRBD1
j_gene: TRBJ2-7
abundance: -
CDR3aa: CASSFSGTGTYEQYF
CDR3nt: TGTGCCAGCAGCTTTTCCGGGACAGGGACCTACGAGCAGTACTTC

v_gene: TRBV28
len: 20
d_gene: TRBD1
j_gene: TRBJ1-5
abundance: -
CDR3aa: CASREREGQSSYYSNQPQHF
CDR3nt: TGTGCCAGCAGGGAGAGAGAGGGACAGAGCTCATATTATAGCAATCAGCCCCAGCATTTT

v_gene: TRBV5-1
len: 15
d_gene: TRBD1
j_gene: TRBJ2-3
abundance: -
CDR3aa: CASSLGVTGADTQYF
CDR3nt: TGCGCCAGCAGCTTGGGTGTGACAGGGGCAGATACGCAGTATTTT

v_gene: TRBV19
len: 13
d_gene: -
j_gene: TRBJ2-1
abundance: -
CDR3aa: CASSPRSHNEQFF
CDR3nt: TGTGCCAGTAGTCCCCGGAGTCACAATGAGCAGTTCTTC

v_gene: TRBV5-4
len: 16
d_gene: TRBD2
j_gene: TRBJ2-5
abundance: -
CDR3aa: CASSLAGGRARETQYF
CDR3nt: TGTGCCAGCAGCTTGGCCGGCGGGAGGGCCCGGGAGACCCAGTACTTC

v_gene: TRBV25-1
len: 14
d_gene: -
j_gene: TRBJ2-2
abundance: -
CDR3aa: CASSEWGSTGELFF
CDR3nt: TGTGCCAGCAGTGAATGGGGGAGCACCGGGGAGCTGTTTTTT

v_gene: TRBV28
len: 16
d_gene: TRBD2
j_gene: TRBJ2-7
abundance: -
CDR3aa: CASRGAGASGLGEQYF
CDR3nt: TGTGCCAGCAGAGGAGCGGGAGCTAGTGGACTGGGGGAGCAGTACTTC

v_gene: TRBV28
len: 14
d_gene: TRBD1
j_gene: TRBJ2-7
abundance: -
CDR3aa: CASSPGQGAHEQYF
CDR3nt: TGTGCCAGCAGTCCGGGACAGGGGGCCCACGAGCAGTACTTC

v_gene: TRBV28
len: 13
d_gene: -
j_gene: TRBJ1-2
abundance: -
CDR3aa: CASSFRGDYGYTF
CDR3nt: TGTGCCAGCAGTTTCCGTGGGGACTATGGCTACACCTTC

v_gene: TRBV7-9
len: 14
d_gene: -
j_gene: TRBJ2-7
abundance: -
CDR3aa: CASSFDIGSYEQYF
CDR3nt: TGTGCCAGCAGCTTTGACATTGGCTCCTACGAGCAGTACTTC

v_gene: TRBV28
len: 18
d_gene: TRBD1
j_gene: TRBJ2-5
abundance: few
CDR3aa: CASSTGTGVSERAGTQYF
CDR3nt: TGTGCCAGCAGTACTGGGACAGGGGTTAGCGAAAGAGCGGGGACCCAGTACTTC

v_gene: TRBV9
len: 15
d_gene: TRBD1
j_gene: TRBJ1-1
abundance: once
CDR3aa: CASSGMGQGNTEAFF
CDR3nt: TGTGCCAGCAGCGGCATGGGACAGGGGAACACTGAAGCTTTCTTT

v_gene: TRBV2
len: 15
d_gene: -
j_gene: TRBJ2-3
abundance: -
CDR3aa: CASSLLRTVTDTQYF
CDR3nt: TGTGCCAGCAGTCTTCTAAGGACAGTAACAGATACGCAGTATTTT

v_gene: TRBV7-2
len: 14
d_gene: TRBD2
j_gene: TRBJ2-7
abundance: -
CDR3aa: CASSYGLAGVEQYF
CDR3nt: TGTGCCAGCAGTTACGGACTAGCGGGAGTCGAGCAGTACTTC

v_gene: TRBV5-5
len: 14
d_gene: TRBD1
j_gene: TRBJ1-6
abundance: -
CDR3aa: CASSTGQGGSPLHF
CDR3nt: TGTGCCAGCAGCACGGGACAGGGGGGCTCACCCCTCCACTTT

v_gene: TRBV3-1/TRBV3-2
len: 14
d_gene: -
j_gene: TRBJ2-5
abundance: -
CDR3aa: CASSQIGGQETQYF
CDR3nt: TGTGCCAGCAGCCAAATCGGGGGCCAAGAGACCCAGTACTTC

v_gene: TRBV6-6
len: 13
d_gene: -
j_gene: TRBJ1-1
abundance: -
CDR3aa: CASSQDLNTEAFF
CDR3nt: TGTGCCAGCAGTCAGGATTTGAACACTGAAGCTTTCTTT

v_gene: TRBV12-3/TRBV12-4
len: 13
d_gene: -
j_gene: TRBJ2-3
abundance: -
CDR3aa: CASSQGYTDTQYF
CDR3nt: TGTGCCAGCAGCCAGGGTTACACAGATACGCAGTATTTT

v_gene: TRBV30
len: 14
d_gene: -
j_gene: TRBJ2-1
abundance: -
CDR3aa: CAWSDWPSYNEQFF
CDR3nt: TGTGCCTGGAGTGACTGGCCCTCCTACAATGAGCAGTTCTTC

v_gene: TRBV10-3
len: 15
d_gene: TRBD2
j_gene: TRBJ2-1
abundance: -
CDR3aa: CATVEAGTKYNEQFF
CDR3nt: TGTGCCACCGTAGAAGCCGGGACTAAGTACAATGAGCAGTTCTTC

v_gene: TRBV5-6
len: 13
d_gene: -
j_gene: TRBJ1-2
abundance: -
CDR3aa: CASSLNTGHGYTF
CDR3nt: TGTGCCAGCAGCTTGAACACAGGGCATGGCTACACCTTC

v_gene: TRBV5-1
len: 12
d_gene: -
j_gene: TRBJ2-7
abundance: -
CDR3aa: CASSLSQYEQYF
CDR3nt: TGCGCCAGCAGCTTGAGTCAATACGAGCAGTACTTC

v_gene: TRBV19
len: 15
d_gene: -
j_gene: TRBJ2-3
abundance: -
CDR3aa: CASSIPLGATDTQYF
CDR3nt: TGTGCCAGTAGTATTCCCCTGGGAGCCACAGATACGCAGTATTTT

v_gene: TRBV6-1
len: 16
d_gene: -
j_gene: TRBJ1-3
abundance: -
CDR3aa: CASSAILGGTGNTIYF
CDR3nt: TGTGCCAGCAGTGCCATACTGGGAGGGACTGGAAACACCATATATTTT

v_gene: TRBV6-5
len: 13
d_gene: -
j_gene: TRBJ2-7
abundance: -
CDR3aa: CASSRGRGDEQYF
CDR3nt: TGTGCCAGCAGCAGAGGCAGGGGGGACGAGCAGTACTTC

v_gene: TRBV6-5
len: 16
d_gene: -
j_gene: TRBJ2-2
abundance: -
CDR3aa: CASSSGRRPNTGELFF
CDR3nt: TGTGCCAGCAGTTCTGGCAGACGGCCGAACACCGGGGAGCTGTTTTTT

v_gene: TRBV24-1
len: 15
d_gene: -
j_gene: TRBJ2-2
abundance: -
CDR3aa: CATSDSGFDTGELFF
CDR3nt: TGTGCCACCAGTGATTCGGGGTTCGACACCGGGGAGCTGTTTTTT

v_gene: TRBV7-6
len: 15
d_gene: TRBD1
j_gene: TRBJ2-1
abundance: -
CDR3aa: CASSLVGQGNNEQFF
CDR3nt: TGTGCCAGCAGCTTAGTGGGACAGGGAAACAATGAGCAGTTCTTC

v_gene: TRBV2
len: 14
d_gene: -
j_gene: TRBJ1-5
abundance: few
CDR3aa: CASSAGPASVPQHF
CDR3nt: TGTGCCAGCAGTGCGGGACCCGCCTCGGTGCCCCAGCATTTT

v_gene: TRBV5-5
len: 15
d_gene: -
j_gene: TRBJ1-5
abundance: -
CDR3aa: CASSLDSSLGRPQHF
CDR3nt: TGTGCCAGCAGCCTAGACAGTAGTCTAGGAAGGCCCCAGCATTTT

v_gene: TRBV11-2
len: 17
d_gene: -
j_gene: TRBJ2-2
abundance: -
CDR3aa: CASSRNPGRMNTGELFF
CDR3nt: TGTGCCAGCAGCCGGAACCCGGGACGGATGAACACCGGGGAGCTGTTTTTT

v_gene: TRBV6-5
len: 13
d_gene: TRBD1
j_gene: TRBJ1-4
abundance: -
CDR3aa: CASSVDRGEKLFF
CDR3nt: TGTGCCAGCAGCGTCGACAGGGGTGAAAAACTGTTTTTT

v_gene: TRBV4-2
len: 16
d_gene: -
j_gene: TRBJ2-7
abundance: -
CDR3aa: CASSQVSGDSTYEQYF
CDR3nt: TGTGCCAGCAGCCAAGTTTCCGGGGACTCGACCTACGAGCAGTACTTC

v_gene: TRBV30
len: 14
d_gene: -
j_gene: TRBJ2-1
abundance: few
CDR3aa: CAWSSVGSYNEQFF
CDR3nt: TGTGCCTGGAGTTCAGTGGGCAGCTACAATGAGCAGTTCTTC